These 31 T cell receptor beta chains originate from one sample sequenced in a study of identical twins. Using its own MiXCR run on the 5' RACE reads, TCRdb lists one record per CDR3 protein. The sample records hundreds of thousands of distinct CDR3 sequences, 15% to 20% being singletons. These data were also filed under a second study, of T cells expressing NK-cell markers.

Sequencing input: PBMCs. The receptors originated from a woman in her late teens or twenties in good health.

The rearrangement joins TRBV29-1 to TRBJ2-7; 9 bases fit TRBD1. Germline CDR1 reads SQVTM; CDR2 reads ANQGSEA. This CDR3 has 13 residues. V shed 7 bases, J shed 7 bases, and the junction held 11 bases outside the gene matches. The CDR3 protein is CSGSVGQGLEQYF. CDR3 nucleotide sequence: TGCAGCGGAAGTGTAGGACAGGGGCTGGAGCAGTACTTC.

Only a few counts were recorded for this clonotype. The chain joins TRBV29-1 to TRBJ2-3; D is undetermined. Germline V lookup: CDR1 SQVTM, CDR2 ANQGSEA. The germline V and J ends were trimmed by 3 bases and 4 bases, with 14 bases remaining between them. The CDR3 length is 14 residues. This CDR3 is CSVDGGASADTQYF. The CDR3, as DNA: TGCAGCGTTGACGGCGGAGCCTCCGCAGATACGCAGTATTTT.

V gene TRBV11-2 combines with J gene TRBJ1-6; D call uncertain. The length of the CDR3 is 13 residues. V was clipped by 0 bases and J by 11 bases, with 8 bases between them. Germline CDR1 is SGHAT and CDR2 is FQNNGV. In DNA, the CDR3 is TGTGCCAGCAGCTTAGAAGGGCTCACACCCCTCCACTTT. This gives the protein CASSLEGLTPLHF.

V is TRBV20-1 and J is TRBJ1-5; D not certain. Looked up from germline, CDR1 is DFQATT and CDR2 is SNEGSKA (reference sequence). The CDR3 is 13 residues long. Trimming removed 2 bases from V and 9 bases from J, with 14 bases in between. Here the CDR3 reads CSARMLHLPPQHF. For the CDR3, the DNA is TGCAGTGCTAGAATGTTACACCTACCGCCCCAGCATTTT.

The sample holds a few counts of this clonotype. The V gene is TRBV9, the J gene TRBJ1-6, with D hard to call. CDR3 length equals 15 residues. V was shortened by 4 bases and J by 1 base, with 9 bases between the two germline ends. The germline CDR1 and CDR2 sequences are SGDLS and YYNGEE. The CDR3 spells CASSMGFSYNSPLHF. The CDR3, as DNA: TGTGCCAGCAGCATGGGTTTTTCCTATAATTCACCCCTCCACTTT.

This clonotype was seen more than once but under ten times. This CDR3 is CASSYPFRGAKEQFF. In DNA, the CDR3 is TGTGCCAGCAGTTACCCCTTTCGGGGGGCTAAAGAGCAGTTCTTC. The genes are TRBV6-2 or TRBV6-3 and TRBJ2-1, with D tentatively TRBD2 (7 bases). Germline V lookup: CDR1 MNHEY, CDR2 SVGEGT. Trimming pared 2 bases from V and 10 bases from J, leaving 18 bases between. The length of the CDR3 is 15 residues.

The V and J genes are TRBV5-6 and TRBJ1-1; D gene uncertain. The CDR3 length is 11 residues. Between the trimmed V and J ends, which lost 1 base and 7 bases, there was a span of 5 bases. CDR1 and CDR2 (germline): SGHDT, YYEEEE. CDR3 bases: TGTGCCAGCAGCTTGCTGGATGAAGCTTTCTTT. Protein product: CASSLLDEAFF.

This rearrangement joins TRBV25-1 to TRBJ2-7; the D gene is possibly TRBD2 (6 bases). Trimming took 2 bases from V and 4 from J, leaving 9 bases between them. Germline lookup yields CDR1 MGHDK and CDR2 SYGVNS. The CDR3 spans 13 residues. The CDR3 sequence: CASSEAGRYEQYF. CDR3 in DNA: TGTGCCAGCAGTGAAGCCGGGAGATACGAGCAGTACTTC.

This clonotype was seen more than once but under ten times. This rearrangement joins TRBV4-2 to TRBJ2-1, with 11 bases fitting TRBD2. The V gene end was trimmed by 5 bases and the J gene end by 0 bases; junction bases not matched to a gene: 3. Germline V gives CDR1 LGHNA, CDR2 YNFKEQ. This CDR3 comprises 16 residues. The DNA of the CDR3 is TGTGCCAGCAGCAATAGCGGGGGGGGCTCCTACAATGAGCAGTTCTTC. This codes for CASSNSGGGSYNEQFF.

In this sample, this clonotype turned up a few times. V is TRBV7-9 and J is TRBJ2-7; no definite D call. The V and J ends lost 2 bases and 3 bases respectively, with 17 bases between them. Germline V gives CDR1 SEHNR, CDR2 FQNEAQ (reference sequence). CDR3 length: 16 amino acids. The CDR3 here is CASSLTQAQTLYEQYF. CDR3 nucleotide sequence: TGTGCCAGCAGCTTAACGCAGGCGCAGACCCTCTACGAGCAGTACTTC.

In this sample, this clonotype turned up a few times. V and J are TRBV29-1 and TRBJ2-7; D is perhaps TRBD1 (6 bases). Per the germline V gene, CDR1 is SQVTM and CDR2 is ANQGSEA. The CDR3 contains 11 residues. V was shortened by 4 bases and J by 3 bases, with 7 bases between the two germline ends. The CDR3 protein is CSVGRGYEQYF. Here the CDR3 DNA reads TGCAGCGTTGGCAGGGGCTACGAGCAGTACTTC.

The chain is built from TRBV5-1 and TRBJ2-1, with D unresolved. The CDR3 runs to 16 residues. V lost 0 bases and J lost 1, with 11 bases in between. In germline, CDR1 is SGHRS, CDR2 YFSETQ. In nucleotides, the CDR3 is TGCGCCAGCAGCTTGGTCGGGTTCACGTCCTACAATGAGCAGTTCTTC. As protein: CASSLVGFTSYNEQFF.

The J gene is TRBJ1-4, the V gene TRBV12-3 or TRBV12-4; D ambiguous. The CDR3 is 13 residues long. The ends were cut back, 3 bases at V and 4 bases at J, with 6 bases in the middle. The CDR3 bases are TGTGCCAGCAGTTTGATACTTAATGAAAAACTGTTTTTT. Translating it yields CASSLILNEKLFF.

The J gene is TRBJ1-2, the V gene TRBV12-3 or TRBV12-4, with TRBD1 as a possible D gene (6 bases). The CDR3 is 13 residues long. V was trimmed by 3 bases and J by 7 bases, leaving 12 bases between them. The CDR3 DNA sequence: TGTGCCAGCAGTTTCAGGGGCGCGGGTGGCTACACCTTC. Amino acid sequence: CASSFRGAGGYTF.

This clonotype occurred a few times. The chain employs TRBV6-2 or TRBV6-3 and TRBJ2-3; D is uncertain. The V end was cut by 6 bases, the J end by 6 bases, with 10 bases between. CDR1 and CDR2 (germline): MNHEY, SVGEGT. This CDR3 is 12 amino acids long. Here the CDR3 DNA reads TGTGCCAGCAGATCCCGGCTGGATACGCAGTATTTT. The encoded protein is CASRSRLDTQYF.

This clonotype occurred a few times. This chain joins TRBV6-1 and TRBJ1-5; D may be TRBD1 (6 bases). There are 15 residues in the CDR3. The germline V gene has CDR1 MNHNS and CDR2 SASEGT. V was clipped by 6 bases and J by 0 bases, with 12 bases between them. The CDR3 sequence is CASRQGRYSNQPQHF. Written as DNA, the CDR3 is TGTGCCAGCAGGCAGGGGCGTTATAGCAATCAGCCCCAGCATTTT.

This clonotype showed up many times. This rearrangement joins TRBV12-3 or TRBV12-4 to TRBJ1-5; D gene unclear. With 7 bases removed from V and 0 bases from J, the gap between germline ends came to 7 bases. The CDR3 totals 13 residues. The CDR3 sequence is CASNENSNQPQHF. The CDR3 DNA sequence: TGTGCCAGCAACGAGAATAGCAATCAGCCCCAGCATTTT.

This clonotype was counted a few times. CDR3 sequence reads: CASSLLPSGTLETQYF. In nucleotides, the CDR3 is TGTGCCAGCAGTCTCCTGCCCTCCGGGACCTTAGAGACCCAGTACTTC. This chain connects TRBV12-3 or TRBV12-4 to TRBJ2-5; D may correspond to TRBD1 or TRBD2 (5 bases each). The germline V and J ends were trimmed by 5 bases and 4 bases, with 20 bases remaining between them. There are 16 residues in the CDR3.

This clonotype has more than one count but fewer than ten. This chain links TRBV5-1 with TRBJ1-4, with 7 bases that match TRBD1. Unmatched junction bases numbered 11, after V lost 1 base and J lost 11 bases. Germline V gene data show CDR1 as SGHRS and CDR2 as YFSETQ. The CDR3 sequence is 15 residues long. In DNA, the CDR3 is TGCGCCAGCAGCTTGTCGACAGGGATAATGAAGAAACTGTTTTTT. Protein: CASSLSTGIMKKLFF.

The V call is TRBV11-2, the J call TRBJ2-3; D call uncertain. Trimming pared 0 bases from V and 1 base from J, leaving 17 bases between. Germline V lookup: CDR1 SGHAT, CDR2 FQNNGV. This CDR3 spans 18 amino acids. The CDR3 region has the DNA TGTGCCAGCAGCTTAGATCCCTCCCAACGGCGGCGCACAGATACGCAGTATTTT. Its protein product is CASSLDPSQRRRTDTQYF.

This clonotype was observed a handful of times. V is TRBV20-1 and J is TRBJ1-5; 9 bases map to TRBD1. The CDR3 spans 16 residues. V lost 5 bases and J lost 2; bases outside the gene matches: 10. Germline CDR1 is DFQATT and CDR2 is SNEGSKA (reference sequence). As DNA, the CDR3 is TGCAGTGCTGGGACAGGGCTAACGTTCGGCAATCAGCCCCAGCATTTT. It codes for CSAGTGLTFGNQPQHF.

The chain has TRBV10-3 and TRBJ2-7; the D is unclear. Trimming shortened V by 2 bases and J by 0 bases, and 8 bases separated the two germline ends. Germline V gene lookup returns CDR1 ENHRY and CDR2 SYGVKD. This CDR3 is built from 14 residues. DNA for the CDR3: TGTGCCATCAGTGAGATGGGCGTCTCCTACGAGCAGTACTTC. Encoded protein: CAISEMGVSYEQYF.

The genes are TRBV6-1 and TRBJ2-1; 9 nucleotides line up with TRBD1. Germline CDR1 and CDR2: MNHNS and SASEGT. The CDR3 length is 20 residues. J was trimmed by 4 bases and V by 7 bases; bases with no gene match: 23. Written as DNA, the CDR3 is TGTGCCAGCAAAGAAGGAATGGGACAGGGATACAGATCACCTTACAATGAGCAGTTCTTC. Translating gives CASKEGMGQGYRSPYNEQFF.

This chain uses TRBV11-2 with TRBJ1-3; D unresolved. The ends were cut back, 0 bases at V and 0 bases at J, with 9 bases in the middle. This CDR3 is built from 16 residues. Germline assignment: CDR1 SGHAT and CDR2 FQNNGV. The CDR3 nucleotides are TGTGCCAGCAGCTTAGATCTGGGGAGCTCTGGAAACACCATATATTTT. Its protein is CASSLDLGSSGNTIYF.

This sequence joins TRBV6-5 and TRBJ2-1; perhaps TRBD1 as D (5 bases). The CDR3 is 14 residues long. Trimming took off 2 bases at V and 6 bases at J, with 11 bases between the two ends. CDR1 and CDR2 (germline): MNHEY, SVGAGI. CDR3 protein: CASSYGRVGNEQFF. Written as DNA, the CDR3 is TGTGCCAGCAGTTACGGCAGGGTGGGCAATGAGCAGTTCTTC.

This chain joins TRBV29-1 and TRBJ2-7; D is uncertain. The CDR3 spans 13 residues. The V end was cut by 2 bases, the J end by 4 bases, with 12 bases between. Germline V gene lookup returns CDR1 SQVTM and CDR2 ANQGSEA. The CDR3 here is CSVEIDNPYEQYF. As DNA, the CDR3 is TGCAGCGTTGAAATTGACAACCCGTACGAGCAGTACTTC.

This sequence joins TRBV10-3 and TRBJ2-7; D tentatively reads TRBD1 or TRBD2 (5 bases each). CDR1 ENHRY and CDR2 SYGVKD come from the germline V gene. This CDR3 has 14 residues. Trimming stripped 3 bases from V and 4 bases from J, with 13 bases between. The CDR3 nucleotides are TGTGCCATCAGTGAAGCCCCGGGGCCATACGAGCAGTACTTC. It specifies CAISEAPGPYEQYF.

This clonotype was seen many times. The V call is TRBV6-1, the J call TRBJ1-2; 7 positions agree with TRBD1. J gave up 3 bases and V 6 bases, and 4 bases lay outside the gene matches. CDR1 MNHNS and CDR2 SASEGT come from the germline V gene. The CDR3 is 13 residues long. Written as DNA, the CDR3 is TGTGCCAGCAGGACCGACAGGGACTATGGCTACACCTTC. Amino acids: CASRTDRDYGYTF.

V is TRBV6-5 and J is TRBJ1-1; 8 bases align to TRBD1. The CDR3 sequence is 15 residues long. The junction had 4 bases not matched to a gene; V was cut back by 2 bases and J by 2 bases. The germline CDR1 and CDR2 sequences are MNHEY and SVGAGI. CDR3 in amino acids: CASSYAGTGNTEAFF. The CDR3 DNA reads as TGTGCCAGCAGTTACGCCGGGACAGGCAACACTGAAGCTTTCTTT.

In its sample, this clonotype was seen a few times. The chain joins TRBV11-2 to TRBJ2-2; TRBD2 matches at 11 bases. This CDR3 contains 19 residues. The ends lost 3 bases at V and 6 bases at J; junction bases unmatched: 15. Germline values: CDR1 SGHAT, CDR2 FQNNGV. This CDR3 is CASSLTGTSGRSAAGELFF. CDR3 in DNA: TGTGCCAGCAGCTTGACCGGGACTAGCGGAAGGAGTGCGGCCGGGGAGCTGTTTTTT.

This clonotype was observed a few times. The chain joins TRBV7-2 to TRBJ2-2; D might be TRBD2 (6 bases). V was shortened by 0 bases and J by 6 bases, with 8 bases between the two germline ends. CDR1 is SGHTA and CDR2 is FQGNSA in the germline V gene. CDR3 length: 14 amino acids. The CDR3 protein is CASSLAWGAGELFF. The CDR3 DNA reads TGTGCCAGCAGCTTAGCCTGGGGGGCCGGGGAGCTGTTTTTT.